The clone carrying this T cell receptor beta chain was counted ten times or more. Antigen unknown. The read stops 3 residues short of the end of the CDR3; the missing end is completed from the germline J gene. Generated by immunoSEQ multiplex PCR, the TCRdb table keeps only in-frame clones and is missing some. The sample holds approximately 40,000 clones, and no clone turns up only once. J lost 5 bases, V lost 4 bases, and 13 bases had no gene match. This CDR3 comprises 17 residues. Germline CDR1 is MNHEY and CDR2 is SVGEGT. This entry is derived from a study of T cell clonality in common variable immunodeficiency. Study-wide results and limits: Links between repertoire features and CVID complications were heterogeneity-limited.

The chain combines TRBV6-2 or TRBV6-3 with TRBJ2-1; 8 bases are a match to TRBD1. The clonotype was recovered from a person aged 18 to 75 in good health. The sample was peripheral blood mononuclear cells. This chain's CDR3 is CASSWDPTRTGHNEQFF. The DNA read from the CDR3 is TGTGCCAGCAGTTGGGACCCGACTAGGACAGGGCACAATGAG.